This section outlines one T cell receptor (beta chain) sequence together with its context. What it binds is unknown. Germline CDR1 and CDR2: LNHDA and SQIVND (reference sequence). CDR3 length: 16 residues. After removal of 1 base from V and 4 bases from J, the junction contained 7 bases not matched to a gene. This specimen belongs to a study of T cell responses to AZD1222 COVID-19 vaccine. Study details: Pooled together were second doses at about 4 or about 12 weeks.

The study, taken as a whole, reports: Unmutated variant regions are reportedly the target of nearly half of TCRs that are spike-specific. Dominant CD4 TCR responses targeted spike regions 160-218 and 743-854. Spike-specific TCRs gained breadth and depth after people received two AZD1222 doses.

Sequencing used immunoSEQ multiplex PCR; TCRdb keeps in-frame clones, though not all of them. The sample has 130,000 or so clones, approximately 94% seen once. This receptor was identified in an adult in good health. The chain combines TRBV19 with TRBJ2-1, with TRBD1 matching 7 bases. Sequenced here: peripheral blood, sampled on day 0 of AZD1222 vaccination. This CDR3 is CASSIGGQGEYNEQFF. The DNA for the CDR3 is TGTGCCAGTAGTATAGGAGGGCAGGGGGAGTACAATGAGCAGTTCTTC.